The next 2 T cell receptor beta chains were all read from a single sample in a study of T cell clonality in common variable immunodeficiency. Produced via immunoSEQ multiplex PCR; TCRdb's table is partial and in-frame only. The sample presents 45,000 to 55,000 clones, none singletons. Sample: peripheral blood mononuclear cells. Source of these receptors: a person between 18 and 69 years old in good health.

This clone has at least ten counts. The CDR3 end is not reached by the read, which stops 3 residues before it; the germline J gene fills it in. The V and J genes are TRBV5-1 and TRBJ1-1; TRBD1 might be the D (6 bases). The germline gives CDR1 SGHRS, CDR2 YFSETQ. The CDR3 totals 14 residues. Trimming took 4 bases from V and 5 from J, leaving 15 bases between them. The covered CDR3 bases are TGCGCCAGCAGCGTACAGGGCTCAGGGACTGAA. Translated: CASSVQGSGTE. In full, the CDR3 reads CASSVQGSGTEAFF. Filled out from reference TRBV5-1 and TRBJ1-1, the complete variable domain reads KAGVTQTPRYLIKTRGQQVTLSCSPISGHRSVSWYQQTPGQGLQFLFEYFSETQRNKGNFPGRFSGRQFSNSRSEMNVSTLELGDSALYLCASSVQGSGTEAFFGQGTRLTVV.

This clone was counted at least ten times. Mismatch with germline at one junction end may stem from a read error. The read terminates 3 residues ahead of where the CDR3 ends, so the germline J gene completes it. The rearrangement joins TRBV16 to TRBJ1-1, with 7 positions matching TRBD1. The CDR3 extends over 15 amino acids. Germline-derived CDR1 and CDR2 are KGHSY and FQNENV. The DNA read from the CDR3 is TGTGCCAGCATCCAAACCACAACAGGGGCCACTGAA. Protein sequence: CASIQTTTGATE. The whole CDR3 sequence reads CASIQTTTGATEAFF.